The 27 T cell receptor beta chains below come from one sample, sequenced in a study of blood T cell repertoires in COVID-19. TCRdb's copy holds only in-frame clones and misses some; the assay was immunoSEQ multiplex PCR. The table shows more than 20,000 clones, with 81% occurring only once. Sequenced material: peripheral blood. These receptors were obtained from a man aged 50 or older with active or convalescent COVID-19.

This clone showed up just a few times. The CDR3 coding sequence is TGTGCCAGCAGCTCCCCCTTCAGACTAGCGGGAGACTCAGATACGCAGTATTTT. Protein: CASSSPFRLAGDSDTQYF. V gene TRBV28 combines with J gene TRBJ2-3; 12 bases are shared with TRBD2. CDR3 length: 18 residues. The V gene end was trimmed by 6 bases and the J gene end by 4 bases; junction bases not matched to a gene: 14. CDR1 and CDR2 from the germline V gene are MDHEN and SYDVKM.

This clone turned up a few times. The chain employs TRBV7-6 and TRBJ1-5, with D tentatively TRBD1 (5 bases). Germline loops: CDR1 SGHVS, CDR2 FNYEAQ. Trimming stripped 2 bases from V and 4 bases from J, with 12 bases between. There are 15 residues in the CDR3. The chain's CDR3 is CASSLNGGTNQPQHF. The CDR3 coding sequence is TGTGCCAGCAGCTTAAATGGGGGGACTAATCAGCCCCAGCATTTT. The full variable domain, rest sourced from reference TRBV7-6 and TRBJ1-5, is GAGVSQSPRYKVTKRGQDVALRCDPISGHVSLYWYRQALGQGPEFLTYFNYEAQQDKSGLPNDRFSAERPEGSISTLTIQRTEQRDSAMYRCASSLNGGTNQPQHFGDGTRLSIL.

The J gene is TRBJ1-2, the V gene TRBV4-1; TRBD1 matches 8 bases. The ends lost 4 bases at V and 3 bases at J; junction bases unmatched: 16. The CDR3 consists of 18 residues. CDR1 and CDR2 (germline): MGHRA, YSYEKL. CDR3 amino acids: CASSPTDRVGLWDYGYTF. In DNA form, the CDR3 reads TGCGCCAGCAGCCCTACGGACAGGGTTGGCCTGTGGGACTATGGCTACACCTTC.

The chain uses TRBV29-1 and TRBJ1-5; 8 bases are a match to TRBD1. This CDR3 has 13 amino acids. The germline CDR1 and CDR2 sequences are SQVTM and ANQGSEA. V gave up 4 bases and J gave up 5 bases; unmatched junction bases: 4. CDR3 DNA: TGCAGCGTTGGAACAGGGGGTGATCAGCCCCAGCATTTT. Its protein is CSVGTGGDQPQHF.

The gene calls are TRBV15 and TRBJ1-4, with TRBD1 identical over 7 bases. Germline CDR1 LNHNV, CDR2 YYDKDF (reference sequence). The CDR3 covers 15 residues. J gave up 5 bases and V 4 bases, and 7 bases lay outside the gene matches. The CDR3 is CATSTDRAPNEKLFF. The CDR3 region has the DNA TGTGCCACCAGCACAGACAGGGCCCCCAATGAAAAACTGTTTTTT.

V is TRBV30 and J is TRBJ2-7; possibly TRBD2 for D (5 bases). V lost 1 base to trimming and J lost 7 bases, with 14 bases between them. Germline CDR1 and CDR2: GTSNPN and SVGIG (reference sequence). The length of the CDR3 is 13 residues. The CDR3 protein is CAWSGPGRGEQYF. The DNA of the CDR3 is TGTGCCTGGAGTGGTCCAGGCCGCGGGGAGCAGTACTTC.

The J gene is TRBJ1-1, the V gene TRBV6-4; unclear D gene. This CDR3 spans 13 amino acids. Germline CDR1 reads MRHNA; CDR2 reads SNTAGT. With 8 bases removed from V and 0 bases from J, the gap between germline ends came to 10 bases. CDR3 sequence (DNA): TGTGCCAGCGGGCAGAGCATGAACACTGAAGCTTTCTTT. Its protein product is CASGQSMNTEAFF.

The J gene is TRBJ1-4, the V gene TRBV11-2; D unclear. The CDR3 consists of 14 residues. Germline V gene sequence: CDR1 SGHAT, CDR2 FQNNGV. Trimming shortened V by 4 bases and J by 5 bases, and 11 bases separated the two germline ends. The CDR3 sequence is CASSSQVSNEKLFF. CDR3 bases: TGTGCCAGCAGCTCCCAGGTTTCCAATGAAAAACTGTTTTTT.

The chain combines TRBV4-1 with TRBJ2-3, with 10 bases identical to TRBD1. Germline assignment: CDR1 MGHRA and CDR2 YSYEKL. Losses at the gene ends were 4 bases for V and 2 bases for J; bases not matched to a gene: 9. The CDR3 is 17 residues long. CDR3 loop: CASSRLSGTGVTDTQYF. The CDR3 DNA follows: TGCGCCAGCAGCCGCCTCTCCGGGACAGGGGTCACAGATACGCAGTATTTT.

Here the CDR3 reads CATSRAGVPDTQYF. DNA of the CDR3: TGTGCCACCAGCAGAGCGGGGGTACCAGATACGCAGTATTTT. The chain is built from TRBV15 and TRBJ2-3, with D possibly being TRBD2 (6 bases). The V gene's germline CDR1 is LNHNV and CDR2 YYDKDF (reference sequence). CDR3 length: 14 residues. Trimming cost V 1 base and J 4 bases, with 9 bases left between them.

The gene calls are TRBV11-3 and TRBJ2-5, with D uncertain. CDR1 is SGHNT, CDR2 YENEEA, per germline. V was trimmed by 8 bases and J by 3 bases, leaving 13 bases between them. The CDR3 spans 13 residues. CDR3 residues: CASQYELEETQYF. In DNA, the CDR3 is TGTGCCAGCCAATATGAACTCGAAGAGACCCAGTACTTC.

V and J are TRBV19 and TRBJ1-5; TRBD1 matches at 9 bases. Germline V gene sequence: CDR1 LNHDA, CDR2 SQIVND (reference sequence). V gave up 3 bases and J gave up 4 bases; unmatched junction bases: 7. This CDR3 spans 16 amino acids. The CDR3 protein is CASSIGTGRGNQPQHF. CDR3 sequence (DNA): TGTGCCAGTAGTATTGGGACAGGGAGGGGAAATCAGCCCCAGCATTTT.

This clone has just a few counts. J is TRBJ1-4 and V is TRBV29-1; D perhaps matches TRBD1 (5 bases). V dropped 7 bases and J dropped 4 bases, with 13 bases sitting between them. The CDR3 is 13 residues long. Germline assignment: CDR1 SQVTM and CDR2 ANQGSEA. This CDR3 reads CSAVTELNEKLFF. DNA for the CDR3: TGCAGCGCAGTGACAGAGCTTAATGAAAAACTGTTTTTT.

The rearrangement links TRBV5-1 to TRBJ2-3, with TRBD1 as a possible D gene (6 bases). The CDR3 has 12 amino acids. Trimming removed 3 bases at V and 5 bases at J, with 7 bases between. Germline V gene data show CDR1 as SGHRS and CDR2 as YFSETQ. The chain's CDR3 is CASSSRGDTQYF. The CDR3 DNA is TGCGCCAGCAGCTCCAGGGGAGATACGCAGTATTTT.

The V call is TRBV5-1, the J call TRBJ2-2, with a tentative D call TRBD2 (5 bases). The V end lost 0 bases, the J end lost 3 bases, and 6 bases lay between the germline ends. This CDR3 has 14 amino acids. Germline V gives CDR1 SGHRS, CDR2 YFSETQ. The CDR3 loop is CASSLGGDTGELFF. The CDR3 DNA reads as TGCGCCAGCAGCTTGGGGGGAGACACCGGGGAGCTGTTTTTT.

V and J are TRBV18 and TRBJ2-7; TRBD2 matches 7 bases. Losses at the gene ends were 3 bases for V and 0 bases for J; bases not matched to a gene: 5. CDR3 size: 15 residues. Germline V gene sequence: CDR1 KGHSH, CDR2 LQKENI. The CDR3 DNA is TGTGCCAGCTCACCCCGGGGAGGGGACTCCTACGAGCAGTACTTC. Amino acid sequence: CASSPRGGDSYEQYF. The entire variable domain, with the rest obtained from reference TRBV18 and TRBJ2-7, is as follows: NAGVMQNPRHLVRRRGQEARLRCSPMKGHSHVYWYRQLPEEGLKFMVYLQKENIIDESGMPKERFSAEFPKEGPSILRIQQVVRGDSAAYFCASSPRGGDSYEQYFGPGTRLTVT.

The rearrangement links TRBV28 to TRBJ1-4; TRBD1 is a possible D gene (5 bases). The CDR3 covers 16 residues. Looked up from germline, CDR1 is MDHEN and CDR2 is SYDVKM. The V and J ends lost 2 bases and 6 bases respectively, with 16 bases between them. CDR3 bases: TGTGCCAGCAGTTTAGGGGTTAGCTCCAGGGATGAAAAACTGTTTTTT. Amino acid sequence: CASSLGVSSRDEKLFF. Using reference TRBV28 and TRBJ1-4 for the parts outside the CDR3, the full variable domain is DVKVTQSSRYLVKRTGEKVFLECVQDMDHENMFWYRQDPGLGLRLIYFSYDVKMKEKGDIPEGYSVSREKKERFSLILESASTNQTSMYLCASSLGVSSRDEKLFFGSGTQLSVL.

V is TRBV12-3 or TRBV12-4 and J is TRBJ1-4; no clear D. V shed 6 bases and J shed 8 bases, with 7 bases lying between them. This CDR3 region has 11 residues. The CDR3 loop is CASRQEEKLFF. The CDR3, as DNA: TGTGCCAGCAGACAAGAAGAAAAACTGTTTTTT.

J is TRBJ1-3 and V is TRBV6-5; a possible D gene is TRBD1 (6 bases). This CDR3 has 13 amino acids. Germline V gene sequence: CDR1 MNHEY, CDR2 SVGAGI. Trimming removed 6 bases at V and 6 bases at J, with 12 bases between. The CDR3 sequence is CASRPQGANTIYF. The CDR3 DNA is TGTGCCAGCAGACCACAGGGTGCAAACACCATATATTTT.

This clone was found once. The chain couples TRBV7-3 to TRBJ2-2; 14 bases map to TRBD2. Germline V gene data show CDR1 as SGHTA and CDR2 as FQGTGA. CDR3 length equals 19 residues. V dropped 5 bases and J dropped 0; count of bases not matched to a gene: 8. The CDR3 here is CASSPGTSGRWANTGELFF. The CDR3 DNA reads as TGTGCCAGCAGCCCAGGGACTAGCGGGAGATGGGCGAACACCGGGGAGCTGTTTTTT.

This clone appeared a single time. The chain has TRBV29-1 and TRBJ2-7; perhaps TRBD1 as D (5 bases). The CDR3 extends over 12 amino acids. From germline, CDR1 is SQVTM and CDR2 ANQGSEA. Trimming removed 6 bases from V and 3 bases from J, with 12 bases in between. The CDR3 DNA reads TGCAGCGTCACCAACCAGGGCTACGAGCAGTACTTC. It codes for CSVTNQGYEQYF.

This chain uses TRBV9 with TRBJ2-1; D call uncertain. V lost 3 bases, J lost 0 bases, and 4 bases lay in between. The CDR3 totals 13 residues. Germline CDR1 is SGDLS and CDR2 is YYNGEE. The CDR3 sequence: CASSGGSYNEQFF. The DNA for the CDR3 is TGTGCCAGCAGCGGCGGCTCCTACAATGAGCAGTTCTTC.

This clone was picked up a small number of times. This chain uses TRBV5-5 with TRBJ1-1; D gene uncertain. The germline gives CDR1 SGHKS, CDR2 YYEKEE (reference sequence). V was trimmed by 4 bases and J by 5 bases, leaving 12 bases between them. CDR3 length: 13 amino acids. The CDR3 DNA follows: TGTGCCAGCAGCATCCCGGGAAAGACTGAAGCTTTCTTT. Translated: CASSIPGKTEAFF.

The V call is TRBV24-1, the J call TRBJ2-1, with 11 bases aligning to TRBD2. Germline lookup yields CDR1 KGHDR and CDR2 SFDVKD. CDR3 length: 17 residues. The ends lost 9 bases at V and 0 bases at J; junction bases unmatched: 9. In nucleotides, the CDR3 is TGTGCCACCGGCACCGGGACTAGCGGAAGCTCCTACAATGAGCAGTTCTTC. It encodes CATGTGTSGSSYNEQFF.

The chain has TRBV5-1 and TRBJ1-2, with 8 bases aligning to TRBD1. V lost 3 bases, J lost 6 bases, and 4 bases stayed unmatched. Germline lookup yields CDR1 SGHRS and CDR2 YFSETQ. This CDR3 has 13 residues. This chain's CDR3 is CASSSTGGDGYTF. The DNA for the CDR3 is TGCGCCAGCAGCTCAACAGGGGGAGATGGCTACACCTTC. The variable domain in full, with the rest retrieved from reference TRBV5-1 and TRBJ1-2, is KAGVTQTPRYLIKTRGQQVTLSCSPISGHRSVSWYQQTPGQGLQFLFEYFSETQRNKGNFPGRFSGRQFSNSRSEMNVSTLELGDSALYLCASSSTGGDGYTFGSGTRLTVV.

The V call is TRBV4-1, the J call TRBJ2-7; tentative D call: TRBD2 (5 bases). The CDR3 runs to 14 residues. V lost 7 bases to trimming and J lost 5 bases, with 18 bases between them. CDR1 and CDR2 from the germline V gene are MGHRA and YSYEKL. The CDR3 loop reads CASKDAGNKDEQYF. Written as DNA, the CDR3 is TGCGCCAGCAAGGACGCCGGGAATAAGGACGAGCAGTACTTC.

The chain has TRBV11-2 and TRBJ2-4, with TRBD2 identical over 13 bases. The CDR3 length is 17 residues. The germline gives CDR1 SGHAT, CDR2 FQNNGV. The V segment lost 4 bases and the J segment 1 base; nucleotides outside the gene matches: 4. CDR3 sequence reads: CASSSRLAGGAKNIQYF. CDR3 in DNA: TGTGCCAGCAGCTCAAGACTAGCGGGAGGTGCCAAAAACATTCAGTACTTC.